This T cell receptor beta chain was sequenced during a study of cytomegalovirus exposure and HLA in healthy donors. It was with 60 Vbeta and 13 Jbeta primers that the PCR ran. Sequenced by immunoSEQ multiplex PCR; TCRdb stores in-frame clones only, minus some. Of approximately 90,000 clones in the sample, less than 8% were seen once. The V gene lost 0 bases and the J gene lost 8 bases, with 12 bases spanning the gap. Germline CDR1 reads SGHRS; CDR2 reads YFSETQ. The CDR3 spans 14 residues. The chain couples TRBV5-1 to TRBJ2-1; unclear D gene. The origin of this receptor is a man between 50 and 59 years old in good health and CMV-seronegative. Sequencing was performed on PBMCs. CDR3 DNA sequence: TGCGCCAGCAGCTTGGGCAGTCGTTCCCATGAGCAGTTCTTC. This sequence encodes CASSLGSRSHEQFF.